The T cell receptor beta chain described here comes from a study of blood T cell repertoires in COVID-19. This clone showed up many times. V dropped 0 bases and J dropped 4 bases, with 13 bases sitting between them. This CDR3 region has 16 residues. In germline, CDR1 is KGHDR, CDR2 SFDVKD. Some clones are missing from TCRdb's copy, which holds only in-frame ones; the method was immunoSEQ multiplex PCR. This repertoire shows approximately 170,000 clones, around 72% found once; its top ten account for 2.5% to 3%. The sequencing sample was made of peripheral blood. This receptor was obtained from a woman of 80 years or more with acute or convalescent COVID-19. The chain uses TRBV24-1 and TRBJ2-3; weak D call: TRBD1 (6 bases). The CDR3 is CATSDLRAGDADTQYF. DNA of the CDR3: TGTGCCACCAGTGATTTGCGGGCAGGGGATGCAGATACGCAGTATTTT.